This T cell receptor beta chain was recorded in a study of a mutant IDH1 vaccine in newly diagnosed glioma. Study background: A 62.5% male, approximately 40% female split and a mean age of about 44 years characterized treated patients. Those enrolled had earlier been treated with radiotherapy, temozolomide, or both, mostly both.

CDR3 length: 14 residues. V lost 5 bases to trimming and J lost 4 bases; unmatched junction nucleotides: 5. Germline assignment: CDR1 MNHEY and CDR2 SVGAGI. Time point reported: baseline, week 1 (first vaccination visit). Stated treatment: pre-vaccination baseline after standard-of-care therapy. This table comes from immunoSEQ multiplex PCR, and its TCRdb copy is limited to in-frame clones, with some not included. The profile shows roughly 35,000 clones, roughly nine tenths of them singletons. The genes are TRBV6-5 and TRBJ2-3; the match to TRBD1 covers 8 bases. The sequence derives from a woman aged 40 to 49 with glioma. The sequencing used PBMCs, collected from a glioma patient treated with radiotherapy, temozolomide or both. For the CDR3, the DNA is TGTGCCAGCAGTCCGGACAGGGCCCCAGATACGCAGTATTTT. Protein: CASSPDRAPDTQYF.